The 28 T cell receptor beta chains presented below share a single source sample, sequenced in a study of blood T cells in healthy people across ages. Then a second PCR, running roughly 7 to 11 cycles, was carried out with a sample-barcoded 5' primer and a J-beta primer mix. In TCRdb, the 5' RACE reads were re-called with MiXCR into one record per CDR3 protein. Of fewer than 750,000 distinct CDR3 sequences listed, less than 60% are singletons. Sequenced sample: blood. The receptors derive from a man older than 75 in good health.

The chain carries TRBV4-3 and TRBJ2-4, with a tentative D call TRBD1 (5 bases). From germline, CDR1 is LGHNA and CDR2 YSLEER. CDR3 length: 15 residues. With 0 bases removed from V and 9 bases from J, the gap between germline ends came to 15 bases. The CDR3 region has the DNA TGCGCCAGCAGCCAAGAGACAGCCGGCCCGCGCATTCAGTACTTC. Its protein product is CASSQETAGPRIQYF.

The rearrangement uses TRBV20-1 and TRBJ2-5; 8 bases agree with TRBD1. CDR3 length: 12 amino acids. Trimming cost V 6 bases and J 11 bases; bases outside gene matches: 11. Per germline, CDR1 DFQATT and CDR2 SNEGSKA (reference sequence). The CDR3 is CSADRTGQEQYF. CDR3 DNA sequence: TGCAGTGCGGACCGGACAGGGCAAGAGCAGTACTTC.

The CDR3 DNA sequence: TGTGCCAGCACCTCCCGGGGTGGAACACAAGAGACCCAGTACTTC. It encodes CASTSRGGTQETQYF. J is TRBJ2-5 and V is TRBV7-9, with a weak D call TRBD2 (5 bases). Germline CDR1 and CDR2: SEHNR and FQNEAQ (reference sequence). The CDR3 is 15 residues long. V was trimmed by 7 bases and J by 2 bases, leaving 17 bases between them.

The chain links TRBV10-3 to TRBJ2-3, with D possibly matching TRBD2 (6 bases). Deletions cut 7 bases from V and 0 bases from J, with 23 bases between. The CDR3 has 18 amino acids. The V gene's germline CDR1 is ENHRY and CDR2 SYGVKD. This CDR3 is CAITGGTASELSTDTQYF. Here the CDR3 DNA reads TGTGCCATCACCGGAGGGACCGCTTCCGAGCTTAGCACAGATACGCAGTATTTT.

The sample holds a few counts of this clonotype. The chain joins TRBV5-1 to TRBJ2-3; TRBD1 might be the D (6 bases). The CDR3 consists of 16 residues. CDR1 is SGHRS, CDR2 YFSETQ, per germline. Trimming pared 0 bases from V and 4 bases from J, leaving 15 bases between. CDR3 sequence (DNA): TGCGCCAGCAGCTTGGTAGGGGACACCGATTCAGATACGCAGTATTTT. It specifies CASSLVGDTDSDTQYF.

Worth noting for this clonotype: One end of the junction varies from germline; a read error may be responsible. The V and J genes are TRBV7-3 and TRBJ1-1; 8 bases align to TRBD1. The CDR3 loop spans 14 amino acids. Germline CDR1 reads SGHTA; CDR2 reads FQGTGA. CDR3 sequence (DNA): TGTGCCAGCAGCATAACAGGGGGGAACACTGAAGCTTTCTTT. Translation gives CASSITGGNTEAFF.

The rearrangement links TRBV20-1 to TRBJ2-3, with D possibly matching TRBD2 (6 bases). Trimming took 2 bases from V and 0 from J, leaving 12 bases between them. Germline CDR1 reads DFQATT; CDR2 reads SNEGSKA (reference sequence). The length of the CDR3 is 15 residues. The CDR3 here is CSARRRERSTDTQYF. The CDR3 bases are TGCAGTGCTAGACGACGGGAGAGGAGCACAGATACGCAGTATTTT.

This clonotype was picked up a small number of times. The V call is TRBV12-3 or TRBV12-4, the J call TRBJ2-1; D gene ambiguous. Trimming shortened V by 2 bases and J by 9 bases, and 14 bases separated the two germline ends. There are 14 residues in the CDR3. The CDR3 sequence: CASSLINPLGEQFF. Written as DNA, the CDR3 is TGTGCCAGCAGTTTAATCAACCCGCTGGGTGAGCAGTTCTTC.

V and J are TRBV20-1 and TRBJ1-6; tentative D call: TRBD1 (5 bases). Trimming pared 1 base from V and 1 base from J, leaving 8 bases between. The CDR3 is 15 residues long. Per the germline V gene, CDR1 is DFQATT and CDR2 is SNEGSKA (reference sequence). In DNA, the CDR3 is TGCAGTGCTAGAGGCGACAGATCCTATAATTCACCCCTCCACTTT. It is translated as CSARGDRSYNSPLHF.

A few counts support this clonotype. The rearrangement joins TRBV5-1 to TRBJ2-3; TRBD2 matches at 11 bases. V lost 4 bases and J lost 4; bases outside the gene matches: 8. CDR1 and CDR2 from the germline V gene are SGHRS and YFSETQ. There are 16 residues in the CDR3. The chain's CDR3 is CASSILAGGGADTQYF. CDR3 coding DNA: TGCGCCAGCAGCATCCTAGCGGGAGGCGGTGCAGATACGCAGTATTTT.

This clonotype came up a few times. The chain combines TRBV27 with TRBJ2-1; D may be TRBD1 or TRBD2 (6 bases each). Germline CDR1 and CDR2: MNHEY and SMNVEV (reference sequence). The CDR3 totals 12 residues. Trimming removed 6 bases from V and 7 bases from J, with 10 bases in between. The CDR3 DNA reads TGTGCCAGCAGCCGGGGGCGGAATGAGCAGTTCTTC. It codes for CASSRGRNEQFF.

In this sample, this clonotype turned up once. The chain carries TRBV20-1 and TRBJ2-1, with D uncertain. This CDR3 is 15 amino acids long. V was shortened by 5 bases and J by 8 bases, with 22 bases between the two germline ends. Per the germline V gene, CDR1 is DFQATT and CDR2 is SNEGSKA (reference sequence). Written as DNA, the CDR3 is TGCAGTGCTTCCTCAACTCCCACCAGCATTCATGAGCAGTTCTTC. Translation gives CSASSTPTSIHEQFF.

This chain links TRBV29-1 with TRBJ2-1, with 10 nucleotides matching TRBD2. There are 13 residues in the CDR3. CDR1 is SQVTM, CDR2 ANQGSEA, per germline. V trimming: 6 bases; J trimming: 6 bases; junction bases outside the gene matches: 5. In nucleotides, the CDR3 is TGCAGCGTGGGACTAGCGAGTAGCAATGAGCAGTTCTTC. Amino acid sequence: CSVGLASSNEQFF.

This clonotype was counted a few times. The chain uses TRBV15 and TRBJ2-7; D unclear. Trimming took off 0 bases at V and 7 bases at J, with 7 bases between the two ends. This CDR3 has 12 residues. Germline-derived CDR1 and CDR2 are LNHNV and YYDKDF (reference sequence). The CDR3 region has the DNA TGTGCCACCAGCAGAGATTGGGGAGAGCAGTACTTC. This gives the protein CATSRDWGEQYF. Looking up the rest from reference TRBV15 and TRBJ2-7 gives the full variable domain: DAMVIQNPRYQVTQFGKPVTLSCSQTLNHNVMYWYQQKSSQAPKLLFHYYDKDFNNEADTPDNFQSRRPNTSFCFLDIRSPGLGDTAMYLCATSRDWGEQYFGPGTRLTVT.

The chain couples TRBV7-2 to TRBJ1-1; D is undetermined. CDR3 size: 15 residues. Germline V CDR1 and CDR2: SGHTA, FQGNSA. V lost 5 bases and J 0 bases, leaving 13 bases between the germline ends. This CDR3 is CASSPRVNMNTEAFF. The CDR3, as DNA: TGTGCCAGCAGCCCCCGGGTGAACATGAACACTGAAGCTTTCTTT.

This clonotype has a handful of counts. The V and J genes are TRBV6-2 or TRBV6-3 and TRBJ2-5; unclear D gene. Trimming cost V 6 bases and J 2 bases, with 13 bases left between them. Germline V gene data show CDR1 as MNHEY and CDR2 as SVGEGT. CDR3 length equals 14 residues. The CDR3 protein is CASRSLVYQETQYF. The CDR3 coding sequence is TGTGCCAGCAGATCTCTTGTCTATCAAGAGACCCAGTACTTC.

In this sample, this clonotype turned up a few times. The chain combines TRBV6-4 with TRBJ2-5, with unresolved D. The CDR3 sequence is 14 residues long. The germline CDR1 and CDR2 sequences are MRHNA and SNTAGT. V was cut by 0 bases and J by 5 bases, with 10 bases left in between. CDR3: CASSDSRGCETQYF. CDR3 nucleotides: TGTGCCAGCAGTGACTCTAGAGGCTGCGAGACCCAGTACTTC.

The chain combines TRBV7-2 with TRBJ2-2; TRBD1 might be the D (6 bases). Germline lookup yields CDR1 SGHTA and CDR2 FQGNSA. Trimming left V 7 bases short and J 5 bases short, with 20 bases between. The CDR3 spans 16 residues. Here the CDR3 reads CASKKQGWSRTGELFF. CDR3 DNA: TGTGCCAGCAAAAAACAGGGTTGGTCGAGGACCGGGGAGCTGTTTTTT.

This clonotype has just a few counts. V is TRBV29-1 and J is TRBJ2-7, with D possibly called TRBD1 or TRBD2 (6 bases each). Trimming stripped 6 bases from V and 0 bases from J, with 15 bases between. The CDR3 spans 14 residues. Germline V gene data show CDR1 as SQVTM and CDR2 as ANQGSEA. CDR3 loop: CSVTGAGDSYEQYF. The CDR3 bases are TGCAGCGTCACGGGGGCAGGGGACTCCTACGAGCAGTACTTC.

The sample holds a few counts of this clonotype. V and J are TRBV28 and TRBJ1-1; TRBD1 might be the D (6 bases). The CDR3 loop spans 16 amino acids. The V end lost 4 bases, the J end lost 1 base, and 16 bases lay between the germline ends. Per the germline V gene, CDR1 is MDHEN and CDR2 is SYDVKM. In nucleotides, the CDR3 is TGTGCCAGCAGTTCACCCAGGGGTATCAAGAACACTGAAGCTTTCTTT. Translated: CASSSPRGIKNTEAFF. Based on the CDR3 plus reference TRBV28 and TRBJ1-1, the full variable domain is DVKVTQSSRYLVKRTGEKVFLECVQDMDHENMFWYRQDPGLGLRLIYFSYDVKMKEKGDIPEGYSVSREKKERFSLILESASTNQTSMYLCASSSPRGIKNTEAFFGQGTRLTVV.

The chain employs TRBV3-1 and TRBJ2-1; possible D gene TRBD2, 7 bases. Trimming took 2 bases from V and 10 from J, leaving 15 bases between them. Germline values: CDR1 LGHDT, CDR2 YNNKEL (reference sequence). The CDR3 consists of 14 residues. CDR3: CASSQNGGGREQFF. In nucleotides, the CDR3 is TGTGCCAGCAGCCAAAATGGCGGGGGCCGGGAGCAGTTCTTC.

This clonotype was detected only a few times. The rearrangement joins TRBV7-3 to TRBJ2-1, with TRBD1 identical over 9 bases. This CDR3 is built from 15 residues. V gave up 6 bases and J gave up 6 bases; unmatched junction bases: 9. Germline-derived CDR1 and CDR2 are SGHTA and FQGTGA. The CDR3 DNA reads as TGTGCCAGCAGTTTTGGACAGGGGCACGGCAATGAGCAGTTCTTC. This sequence encodes CASSFGQGHGNEQFF.

In this sample, this clonotype turned up a few times. The V call is TRBV29-1, the J call TRBJ2-3; 8 nucleotides line up with TRBD2. CDR3 length: 14 amino acids. The germline V gene has CDR1 SQVTM and CDR2 ANQGSEA. The trim removed 0 bases at V and 5 bases at J, leaving 4 bases unmatched. CDR3 sequence: CSVEERGGLDTQYF. The CDR3 nucleotides read TGCAGCGTTGAAGAACGGGGGGGCTTAGATACGCAGTATTTT.

The chain joins TRBV20-1 to TRBJ2-1; TRBD2 matches at 13 bases. Losses at the gene ends were 6 bases for V and 10 bases for J; bases not matched to a gene: 12. CDR1 and CDR2 from the germline V gene are DFQATT and SNEGSKA (reference sequence). The CDR3 extends over 15 amino acids. CDR3 coding DNA: TGCAGTGCCCCCGGGACTAGCGGGAAGGGAAGCGAGCAGTTCTTC. Its translation: CSAPGTSGKGSEQFF.

V usage is TRBV3-1 and J usage is TRBJ2-4; TRBD2 agrees at 8 bases. The CDR3 runs 14 residues. V dropped 5 bases and J dropped 5; count of bases not matched to a gene: 5. CDR1 LGHDT and CDR2 YNNKEL come from the germline V gene (reference sequence). The CDR3 DNA reads as TGTGCCAGCAGCATAACTAGCGGCGAAAACATTCAGTACTTC. Translated: CASSITSGENIQYF.

There are a few counts of this clonotype. This chain connects TRBV27 to TRBJ2-1; 8 bases line up with TRBD2. The trim removed 4 bases at V and 2 bases at J, leaving 1 base unmatched. In germline, CDR1 is MNHEY, CDR2 SMNVEV (reference sequence). This CDR3 spans 14 amino acids. Here the CDR3 DNA reads TGTGCCAGCAGTTGGGGACTAGCCTACAATGAGCAGTTCTTC. Encoded protein: CASSWGLAYNEQFF.

The chain couples TRBV29-1 to TRBJ2-7; 7 bases are a match to TRBD2. This CDR3 region has 12 residues. Germline V gene lookup returns CDR1 SQVTM and CDR2 ANQGSEA. V dropped 7 bases and J dropped 3; count of bases not matched to a gene: 6. The CDR3 sequence: CSAGGQYYEQYF. In DNA, the CDR3 is TGCAGCGCGGGAGGTCAATACTACGAGCAGTACTTC.

V usage is TRBV6-2 or TRBV6-3 and J usage is TRBJ1-5; 7 bases are shared with TRBD1. Trimming took 5 bases from V and 3 from J; bases not matched to a gene: 7. The CDR3 contains 15 residues. The V gene's germline CDR1 is MNHEY and CDR2 SVGEGT. CDR3 protein: CASSRDSPYNQPQHF. The CDR3 coding sequence is TGTGCCAGCAGTAGGGACAGCCCCTACAATCAGCCCCAGCATTTT.